Included here is one T cell receptor (beta chain) sequence, with context. Reverse transcription of roughly 0.5 to 1 ug RNA was performed with random hexamers. Coverage of TCR beta CDR3 amplification by immunoSEQ multiplex PCR extended to 54 Vbeta and 13 Jbeta. TCRdb independently ran MiXCR on the immunoSEQ multiplex PCR reads; one entry per CDR3 protein. The table shows more than 150,000 distinct CDR3 sequences, with roughly 94% occurring only once. In blood CD8+ and CD4+ T cells, TCR beta underwent sequencing. The data originate from a study of CD8 T cells in Susac syndrome. Sequenced input: CD4+ T cells from PBMCs. The sequence was collected from a human donor in good health.

The CDR3 nucleotides are TGTGCCAGCAGCTTGGGTCAGGGGATCGGGGAGCTGTTTTTT. Its translation is CASSLGQGIGELFF. This chain uses TRBV5-6 with TRBJ2-2; D possibly corresponds to TRBD1 (6 bases). V was cut by 0 bases and J by 7 bases, with 10 bases left in between. This CDR3 has 14 residues. Germline CDR1 SGHDT, CDR2 YYEEEE.